Following are 18 T cell receptor beta chains from one sample sequenced in a study of cytomegalovirus exposure and HLA in healthy donors. Both 60 Vbeta primers and 13 Jbeta primers went into the PCR. TCRdb's copy holds only in-frame clones and misses some; the assay was immunoSEQ multiplex PCR. Of 150,000 to 200,000 clones in the sample, roughly 77% were seen once. The sequencing input was PBMCs. The receptor source for this set is a man younger than 30 in good health and CMV-seropositive.

This rearrangement joins TRBV9 to TRBJ1-1; a possible D gene is TRBD1 (6 bases). Trimming removed 4 bases at V and 4 bases at J, with 14 bases between. The CDR3 covers 14 residues. The V gene's germline CDR1 is SGDLS and CDR2 YYNGEE. The CDR3: CASSPSGGPTEAFF. The CDR3 region has the DNA TGTGCCAGCAGCCCCTCCGGGGGGCCCACTGAAGCTTTCTTT.

This clone was seen just once. V usage is TRBV9 and J usage is TRBJ1-2, with 7 bases identical to TRBD1. The CDR3 sequence is 16 residues long. Per the germline V gene, CDR1 is SGDLS and CDR2 is YYNGEE. V lost 3 bases, J lost 8 bases, and 16 bases stayed unmatched. CDR3 DNA: TGTGCCAGCAGCGCTTCGACAGGGACGACTTCTTCCGGCTACACCTTC. It codes for CASSASTGTTSSGYTF.

The chain has TRBV30 and TRBJ1-6; D unclear. CDR3 length equals 14 residues. Trimming left V 2 bases short and J 8 bases short, with 13 bases between. CDR1 and CDR2 from the germline V gene are GTSNPN and SVGIG (reference sequence). The CDR3 nucleotides are TGTGCCTGGAGTTTACGGGGTGGCGATTCACCCCTCCACTTT. Its translation is CAWSLRGGDSPLHF.

The chain employs TRBV4-2 and TRBJ1-1; D is unresolved. Germline CDR1 LGHNA, CDR2 YNFKEQ. The CDR3 totals 16 residues. Trimming removed 0 bases at V and 3 bases at J, with 14 bases between. The CDR3 here is CASSQDPITADTEAFF. CDR3 DNA sequence: TGTGCCAGCAGCCAAGATCCCATCACGGCGGACACTGAAGCTTTCTTT.

The rearrangement joins TRBV27 to TRBJ1-2, with a possible D match to TRBD1 (6 bases). This CDR3 is built from 17 residues. Germline CDR1 MNHEY, CDR2 SMNVEV (reference sequence). Trimming left V 6 bases short and J 3 bases short, with 23 bases between. The CDR3 region has the DNA TGTGCCAGCAGAAGCTGGGACACCCAAGCAGGCGACTATGGCTACACCTTC. Translated: CASRSWDTQAGDYGYTF.

This clone was recorded many times. The chain carries TRBV30 and TRBJ2-6, with 7 bases that match TRBD1. Trimming took 3 bases from V and 4 from J; bases not matched to a gene: 3. The CDR3 length is 14 residues. CDR1 is GTSNPN, CDR2 SVGIG, per germline (reference sequence). CDR3 region: CAWRQGSGANVLTF. CDR3 coding DNA: TGTGCCTGGAGACAGGGGTCAGGGGCCAACGTCCTGACTTTC.

The V and J genes are TRBV7-9 and TRBJ1-3, with D uncertain. In germline, CDR1 is SEHNR, CDR2 FQNEAQ (reference sequence). V gave up 5 bases and J gave up 3 bases, with 8 bases separating them. The CDR3 is made up of 13 amino acids. Here the CDR3 DNA reads TGTGCCAGCAGCCGCGGTGATGGAAACACCATATATTTT. Translation: CASSRGDGNTIYF.

The chain combines TRBV4-1 with TRBJ2-1, with 7 bases lining up with TRBD1. The length of the CDR3 is 16 residues. V shed 1 base, J shed 7 bases, and the junction held 10 bases outside the gene matches. Germline-derived CDR1 and CDR2 are MGHRA and YSYEKL. CDR3 sequence reads: CASSQGQGDWANEQFF. Here the CDR3 DNA reads TGCGCCAGCAGCCAAGGACAGGGAGATTGGGCTAATGAGCAGTTCTTC.

This chain connects TRBV14 to TRBJ2-1; 10 bases are shared with TRBD2. The V and J ends lost 1 base and 1 base, in that order; junction bases with no gene match: 16. The CDR3 is 21 residues long. Germline lookup yields CDR1 SGHDN and CDR2 FVKESK. Here the CDR3 reads CASSQVELELAGLFSYNEQFF. The CDR3 region has the DNA TGTGCCAGCAGCCAAGTTGAGCTGGAACTAGCGGGACTTTTTTCCTACAATGAGCAGTTCTTC. Filled out from reference TRBV14 and TRBJ2-1, the complete variable domain reads EAGVTQFPSHSVIEKGQTVTLRCDPISGHDNLYWYRRVMGKEIKFLLHFVKESKQDESGMPNNRFLAERTGGTYSTLKVQPAELEDSGVYFCASSQVELELAGLFSYNEQFFGPGTRLTVL.

This clone has a single count. CDR3 residues: CASSPGLAGLSYNEQFF. CDR3 nucleotides: TGCGCCAGCAGCCCGGGACTAGCGGGCCTCTCCTACAATGAGCAGTTCTTC. This sequence joins TRBV5-1 and TRBJ2-1; 12 bases are a match to TRBD2. The CDR3 sequence is 17 residues long. From germline, CDR1 is SGHRS and CDR2 YFSETQ. After removal of 4 bases from V and 0 bases from J, the junction contained 5 bases not matched to a gene.

The chain carries TRBV2 and TRBJ1-2, with unresolved D. CDR1 and CDR2 from the germline V gene are SNHLY and FYNNEI. CDR3 size: 11 residues. V shed 4 bases and J shed 8 bases, with 8 bases lying between them. CDR3 region: CASSGGAGYTF. Here the CDR3 DNA reads TGTGCCAGCAGTGGAGGAGCAGGCTACACCTTC.

This clone was picked up a small number of times. The CDR3 region has the DNA TGTGCCAGCAGCTTAGTGCAGGGGGCAGATACGCAGTATTTT. Protein sequence: CASSLVQGADTQYF. The chain joins TRBV11-3 to TRBJ2-3; TRBD1 aligns across 7 bases. V shed 1 base, J shed 4 bases, and the junction held 2 bases outside the gene matches. The CDR3 totals 14 residues. Germline V gene data show CDR1 as SGHNT and CDR2 as YENEEA.

The chain joins TRBV9 to TRBJ2-3; possibly TRBD2 for D (7 bases). CDR3 length: 15 amino acids. Germline V gene sequence: CDR1 SGDLS, CDR2 YYNGEE. V lost 4 bases, J lost 4 bases, and 16 bases lay in between. CDR3 amino acids: CASSWRGGESDTQYF. CDR3 nucleotides: TGTGCCAGCAGCTGGAGGGGGGGAGAGTCAGATACGCAGTATTTT.

V gene TRBV15 combines with J gene TRBJ2-3, with D possibly being TRBD2 (6 bases). Germline CDR1 reads LNHNV; CDR2 reads YYDKDF (reference sequence). V dropped 0 bases and J dropped 6 bases, with 16 bases sitting between them. CDR3 length: 16 amino acids. CDR3 sequence reads: CATSRDGTVRGDTQYF. CDR3 sequence (DNA): TGTGCCACCAGCAGAGATGGGACCGTACGGGGGGATACGCAGTATTTT.

This clone was recorded only once. The chain carries TRBV10-3 and TRBJ1-3, with 7 bases fitting TRBD1. Trimming at V came to 9 bases and at J to 0 bases, leaving 8 bases not matched to a gene. Germline assignment: CDR1 ENHRY and CDR2 SYGVKD. This CDR3 contains 15 residues. Here the CDR3 DNA reads TGTGCCATACGACAGGGAACAGACTCTGGAAACACCATATATTTT. It encodes CAIRQGTDSGNTIYF.

The chain recombines TRBV2 with TRBJ2-5, with 10 bases matching TRBD2. The trim removed 6 bases at V and 5 bases at J, leaving 15 bases unmatched. CDR3 length: 17 residues. Germline-derived CDR1 and CDR2 are SNHLY and FYNNEI. CDR3 region: CASSGGAGGGRGETQYF. DNA for the CDR3: TGTGCCAGCAGCGGTGGAGCGGGAGGGGGAAGGGGCGAGACCCAGTACTTC.

This clone was picked up one time. J is TRBJ2-1 and V is TRBV19; 8 nucleotides line up with TRBD1. This CDR3 is 14 amino acids long. The V gene's germline CDR1 is LNHDA and CDR2 SQIVND (reference sequence). J lost 7 bases, V lost 3 bases, and 5 bases had no gene match. For the CDR3, the DNA is TGTGCCAGTAGTATCTCGGACAGGGCAAATGAGCAGTTCTTC. Residues: CASSISDRANEQFF.

This chain links TRBV5-1 with TRBJ2-7, with 11 bases matching TRBD2. The germline V gene encodes CDR1 SGHRS and CDR2 YFSETQ. Trimming removed 4 bases from V and 5 bases from J; junction bases left unmatched: 11. The CDR3 totals 16 residues. CDR3 nucleotides: TGCGCCAGCAGCACACGACTAGCGGGGCGTAAGAACGAGCAGTACGTC. This sequence encodes CASSTRLAGRKNEQYV.